This is a list of T cell receptor beta chains from one sample in a study of cytomegalovirus exposure and HLA in healthy donors. This table comes from immunoSEQ multiplex PCR, and its TCRdb copy is limited to in-frame clones, with some not included. Of approximately 300,000 clones listed, roughly four fifths are singletons. Sequencing used PBMCs. All receptors come from a woman between 40 and 50 years old in good health and CMV-seropositive. CDR3s include the opening cysteine and the closing phenylalanine or tryptophan. The D gene is left open where the match is weak. Size is stated for part of the rows, as once, few or many counts, or as a class when the clone is expanded.

D: .; J: TRBJ2-7; size: few; V: TRBV28; DNA: TGTGCCAGCAGTGAACACTCCGGGACAAGTAACGAGCAGTACTTC; CDR3: CASSEHSGTSNEQYF
D: .; J: TRBJ2-3; size: .; V: TRBV18; DNA: TGTGCCAGCTCACCACCCAGTGTTTCGGATACGCAGTATTTT; CDR3: CASSPPSVSDTQYF
D: TRBD2; J: TRBJ2-2; size: .; V: TRBV28; DNA: TGTGCCAGCAGTTACTCTAGCGGGAGGGCGACCGGGGAGCTGTTTTTT; CDR3: CASSYSSGRATGELFF
D: .; J: TRBJ2-7; size: few; V: TRBV7-3; DNA: TGTGCCAGCATCTTTTGGGGGACTGGACACTCCTCCTACGAGCAGTACTTC; CDR3: CASIFWGTGHSSYEQYF
D: .; J: TRBJ2-1; size: .; V: TRBV7-9; DNA: TGTGCCAGCAGCCCCCAGACAGGAGTCAATGAGCAGTTCTTC; CDR3: CASSPQTGVNEQFF
D: .; J: TRBJ2-1; size: .; V: TRBV4-2; DNA: TGTGCCAGCAGCCGTACGGATGAGCAGTTCTTC; CDR3: CASSRTDEQFF
D: TRBD1; J: TRBJ1-2; size: .; V: TRBV6-5; DNA: TGTGCCAGCAGTCCGCCCGGACAGGGGGGCTATGGCTACACCTTC; CDR3: CASSPPGQGGYGYTF
D: .; J: TRBJ1-5; size: .; V: TRBV30; DNA: TGTGCCTGGAGTGTAGGGGTAGGCAATCAGCCCCAGCATTTT; CDR3: CAWSVGVGNQPQHF
D: .; J: TRBJ2-7; size: .; V: TRBV12-2; DNA: TGTGCAAGCCGTTTGGGGCTCGTTTACGAGCAGTACTTC; CDR3: CASRLGLVYEQYF
D: .; J: TRBJ2-7; size: once; V: TRBV18; DNA: TGTGCCAGCAACCAGGGTTTCGCCTACGAGCAGTACTTC; CDR3: CASNQGFAYEQYF
D: TRBD2; J: TRBJ2-1; size: .; V: TRBV25-1; DNA: TGTGCCACGGGGGGAGGGGAGGACAATGAGCAGTTCTTC; CDR3: CATGGGEDNEQFF
D: .; J: TRBJ2-7; size: .; V: TRBV7-2; DNA: TGTGCCATCAGAGACGAGGGATCGAACGAGCAGTACTTC; CDR3: CAIRDEGSNEQYF
D: .; J: TRBJ1-1; size: .; V: TRBV30; DNA: TGTGCCTGGAGTGTAACAGGGAGTATCACTGAAGCTTTCTTT; CDR3: CAWSVTGSITEAFF
D: TRBD1; J: TRBJ2-7; size: .; V: TRBV5-1; DNA: TGCGCCAGCAGCTTGATGGGACAGGGGGCTAACGAGCAGTACTTC; CDR3: CASSLMGQGANEQYF
D: .; J: TRBJ1-4; size: .; V: TRBV6-1; DNA: TGTGCCAGCAGTGAAGTGGTACCAAGCGGTGAAAAACTGTTTTTT; CDR3: CASSEVVPSGEKLFF
D: TRBD1; J: TRBJ1-2; size: .; V: TRBV19; DNA: TGTGCCAGTAACCGACAGGGATCGGGAGGCTACACCTTC; CDR3: CASNRQGSGGYTF
D: TRBD1; J: TRBJ1-2; size: .; V: TRBV29-1; DNA: TGCAGCGTCGACAGGGGGCTATTTGGCTACACCTTC; CDR3: CSVDRGLFGYTF
D: .; J: TRBJ2-7; size: .; V: TRBV27; DNA: TGTGCCAGCAGTTTATCTACTAGTACCAACTACGAGCAGTACTTC; CDR3: CASSLSTSTNYEQYF
D: .; J: TRBJ2-3; size: .; V: TRBV7-2; DNA: TGTGCCAGCAGCTTACCCGGAGAACGGGCAGATACGCAGTATTTT; CDR3: CASSLPGERADTQYF
D: .; J: TRBJ2-1; size: .; V: TRBV5-8; DNA: TGTGCCACCCTCCTTGATGCGGGGCGGCGGTTCCATGAGCAGTTCTTC; CDR3: CATLLDAGRRFHEQFF
D: TRBD2; J: TRBJ2-7; size: .; V: TRBV30; DNA: TGTGCCTGGAGTGGGACTAGCGGGAGCACCGAGCAGTACTTC; CDR3: CAWSGTSGSTEQYF
D: .; J: TRBJ1-5; size: .; V: TRBV19; DNA: TGTGCCAGTATGACAGGCCTGAATCAGCCCCAGCATTTT; CDR3: CASMTGLNQPQHF
D: TRBD1; J: TRBJ1-2; size: once; V: TRBV7-9; DNA: TGTGCCAGCAGCTTAGTGGGGACAGGGGGCGATGGCTACACCTTC; CDR3: CASSLVGTGGDGYTF
D: .; J: TRBJ2-5; size: .; V: TRBV5-4; DNA: TGTGCCAGCAGCTTGGGGCTAGCTAGACGGGAGGAGACCCAGTACTTC; CDR3: CASSLGLARREETQYF
D: .; J: TRBJ2-7; size: .; V: TRBV7-8; DNA: TGTGCCAGCAGTTCAGAGGCGCGGAGCTCCTACGAGCAGTACTTC; CDR3: CASSSEARSSYEQYF
D: .; J: TRBJ1-5; size: .; V: TRBV27; DNA: TGTGCCAGCAGTTTAGCCGCAGGTCTGCCCCAGCATTTT; CDR3: CASSLAAGLPQHF
D: .; J: TRBJ2-3; size: .; V: TRBV11-2; DNA: TGTGCCAGCAGCTATCCCCCTGGCGGATACACAGATACGCAGTATTTT; CDR3: CASSYPPGGYTDTQYF
D: TRBD2; J: TRBJ2-3; size: .; V: TRBV11-3; DNA: TGTGCCAGCAGCTCAGGACTAGCGGATAGCACAGATACGCAGTATTTT; CDR3: CASSSGLADSTDTQYF
D: TRBD1; J: TRBJ2-2; size: .; V: TRBV6-6; DNA: TGTGCCAGCACCGACAGGGGGGTTGCAAAAACCGGGGAGCTGTTTTTT; CDR3: CASTDRGVAKTGELFF